The 13 T cell receptor beta chains reported below all come from one sample, sequenced in a study of cytomegalovirus exposure and HLA in healthy donors. The study ran its PCR with 60 Vbeta and 13 Jbeta primers. Here immunoSEQ multiplex PCR was the method, and the copy in TCRdb shows in-frame clones only, minus some. The repertoire holds 100,000 to 150,000 clones, with around four fifths as singletons. The sample was PBMCs. These receptors all come from a man aged 18-30 years in good health and CMV-seropositive.

The V and J genes are TRBV13 and TRBJ1-5; 7 bases agree with TRBD1. The CDR3 spans 16 residues. With 4 bases clipped from V and 4 bases from J, the junction kept 10 bases outside the gene matches. Germline CDR1 PRHDT, CDR2 FYEKMQ (reference sequence). The CDR3 region is CASSYADRDTNQPQHF. The CDR3 nucleotides read TGTGCCAGCAGCTACGCCGACAGGGACACAAATCAGCCCCAGCATTTT. The full variable domain, completed using reference TRBV13 and TRBJ1-5, is AAGVIQSPRHLIKEKRETATLKCYPIPRHDTVYWYQQGPGQDPQFLISFYEKMQSDKGSIPDRFSAQQFSDYHSELNMSSLELGDSALYFCASSYADRDTNQPQHFGDGTRLSIL.

CDR3 in amino acids: CASTTAASNYGYTF. In DNA, the CDR3 is TGTGCCAGTACTACAGCAGCCTCTAACTATGGCTACACCTTC. This rearrangement joins TRBV19 to TRBJ1-2, with D hard to call. V was clipped by 7 bases and J by 0 bases, with 12 bases between them. The germline V gene encodes CDR1 LNHDA and CDR2 SQIVND (reference sequence). The CDR3 extends over 14 amino acids.

The chain joins TRBV6-4 to TRBJ1-1, with D unclear. V was shortened by 2 bases and J by 6 bases, with 4 bases between the two germline ends. The CDR3 covers 11 residues. The germline V gene has CDR1 MRHNA and CDR2 SNTAGT. The chain's CDR3 is CASSDIAEAFF. The DNA of the CDR3 is TGTGCCAGCAGTGACATCGCTGAAGCTTTCTTT.

This clone has a single count. The V and J genes are TRBV7-2 and TRBJ1-5, with D perhaps TRBD1 (6 bases). The ends were cut back, 3 bases at V and 6 bases at J, with 15 bases in the middle. The CDR3 length is 15 residues. In germline, CDR1 is SGHTA, CDR2 FQGNSA. In DNA form, the CDR3 reads TGTGCCAGCAGCTTTTCGGGACACTTCAGTCAGCCCCAGCATTTT. Translating it yields CASSFSGHFSQPQHF.

The chain is built from TRBV30 and TRBJ1-1; perhaps TRBD1 as D (5 bases). The CDR3 is made up of 13 amino acids. V lost 3 bases and J lost 1, with 9 bases in between. Germline V gives CDR1 GTSNPN, CDR2 SVGIG (reference sequence). This CDR3 is CAWRTVSNTEAFF. The CDR3 DNA reads TGTGCCTGGAGGACAGTATCGAACACTGAAGCTTTCTTT.

V usage is TRBV11-3 and J usage is TRBJ1-6; D is undetermined. The CDR3 is 13 amino acids. Looked up from germline, CDR1 is SGHNT and CDR2 is YENEEA. The ends were cut back, 0 bases at V and 9 bases at J, with 6 bases in the middle. The CDR3 loop reads CASSLEGSSPLHF. DNA for the CDR3: TGTGCCAGCAGCTTAGAGGGGAGTTCACCCCTCCACTTT. The full variable domain, in which reference TRBV11-3 and TRBJ1-6 provide the parts outside the CDR3, is EAGVVQSPRYKIIEKKQPVAFWCNPISGHNTLYWYLQNLGQGPELLIRYENEEAVDDSQLPKDRFSAERLKGVDSTLKIQPAELGDSAVYLCASSLEGSSPLHFGNGTRLTVT.

The chain uses TRBV19 and TRBJ1-4; D is unclear. The CDR3 consists of 11 residues. Germline V lookup: CDR1 LNHDA, CDR2 SQIVND (reference sequence). V lost 4 bases to trimming and J lost 12 bases, with 9 bases between them. CDR3 bases: TGTGCCAGTAGTACAGACGGGGAACTGTTTTTT. Residues: CASSTDGELFF.

The chain links TRBV6-1 to TRBJ2-1; the D is unclear. Germline loops: CDR1 MNHNS, CDR2 SASEGT. The CDR3 is 14 amino acids. Trimming cost V 1 base and J 3 bases, with 7 bases left between them. The DNA of the CDR3 is TGTGCCAGCAGTGAAGGGGCCGGCTACAATGAGCAGTTCTTC. Protein product: CASSEGAGYNEQFF.

This clone was counted once. CDR3 in DNA: TGTGCCACCAGCAGAGGGAGGGAGGAAGGAAACACCATATATTTT. This sequence encodes CATSRGREEGNTIYF. The chain uses TRBV15 and TRBJ1-3; D not certain. The CDR3 is made up of 15 amino acids. Trimming pared 1 base from V and 4 bases from J, leaving 11 bases between. Germline lookup yields CDR1 LNHNV and CDR2 YYDKDF (reference sequence).

The chain recombines TRBV7-3 with TRBJ2-3, with 12 bases lining up with TRBD2. The CDR3 is 18 residues long. Germline CDR1 is SGHTA and CDR2 is FQGTGA. With 4 bases clipped from V and 2 bases from J, the junction kept 10 bases outside the gene matches. The CDR3 loop reads CASSSFPSSGGVTDTQYF. The CDR3 region has the DNA TGTGCCAGCAGCTCCTTTCCCTCTAGCGGGGGGGTCACAGATACGCAGTATTTT.

The chain couples TRBV7-9 to TRBJ1-4; D is ambiguous. The CDR3 runs to 15 residues. The germline CDR1 and CDR2 sequences are SEHNR and FQNEAQ (reference sequence). The V and J ends lost 5 bases and 4 bases respectively, with 14 bases between them. Here the CDR3 DNA reads TGTGCCAGCAGCCTGGAGAGTATGGGTAATGAAAAACTGTTTTTT. It yields the protein CASSLESMGNEKLFF.

The genes are TRBV27 and TRBJ1-1, with D maybe TRBD1 (5 bases). CDR3 size: 15 residues. Per the germline V gene, CDR1 is MNHEY and CDR2 is SMNVEV (reference sequence). V was cut by 5 bases and J by 4 bases, with 17 bases left in between. CDR3 sequence: CASSPYVGGGTEAFF. The CDR3 DNA sequence: TGTGCCAGCAGTCCCTACGTGGGGGGAGGCACTGAAGCTTTCTTT.

The V call is TRBV4-1, the J call TRBJ2-7, with D perhaps matching TRBD2 (6 bases). Germline V gene sequence: CDR1 MGHRA, CDR2 YSYEKL. The CDR3 is 15 amino acids. Trimming took off 1 base at V and 3 bases at J, with 13 bases between the two ends. CDR3 protein: CASSQAGGDLYEQYF. Here the CDR3 DNA reads TGCGCCAGCAGCCAAGCTGGCGGGGACCTCTACGAGCAGTACTTC.